This T cell receptor beta chain was found in a study of T cells in narcolepsy. Study overall: Enrolled donors included narcolepsy type 1 or type 2 patients and healthy controls.

Sequencing was performed with immunoSEQ multiplex PCR; in TCRdb, only in-frame clones are kept and a portion is missing. The sample shows tens of thousands of clones, roughly 80% of them seen only once. Study-level findings and limits: Comparing one patient's CSF and blood CD4+ clonotypes highlighted HCRT- and TRIB2-specific autoreactive clonotypes. Autoreactive clonotypes reportedly recurred in blood of same and different patients, not controls. No autoreactive T cell clone sequences appeared in some memory CD4+ repertoires.

A note on this clone: Its antigen is not identified.

V was clipped by 2 bases and J by 2 bases, with 4 bases between them. The CDR3 contains 13 residues. CDR1 is MNHEY, CDR2 SMNVEV, per germline (reference sequence). Sequences were obtained from CD45RA- memory CD4+ T cells from PBMCs. This TCR derives from a human donor with narcolepsy. The J gene is TRBJ1-5, the V gene TRBV27; D unresolved. CDR3 in amino acids: CASSLRGNQPQHF. CDR3 nucleotide sequence: TGTGCCAGCAGTTTAAGGGGCAATCAGCCCCAGCATTTT.